This TCR beta chain was captured by sequencing in a study of blood T cell repertoires in COVID-19 (dated by TCRdb to 2018 to 2020). The study in broad terms: Samples covering the acute and convalescent phases of COVID-19 were provided by collaborators in the United States, Italy and Spain. The material from the prospective study consisted of cDNA or gDNA derived from T cells, B-cell-depleted T cells, or PBMCs. Deeply sampled blood TCRbeta repertoires from subjects exposed to, actively infected with, or recovered from COVID-19 were included in the dataset. A freely available public database, intended as a resource for researchers studying the immune response to SARS-CoV-2, is where the repertoires were released. The samples were drawn from two sources: the first 160 participants of the ongoing ImmuneRACE study, and approximately 1,300 subjects contributed by 6 global collaborators. Nearly every sample came with metadata listing a de-identified subject ID, COVID-19 status, age in years and sex. Where available, HLA class I and class II types were taken from metadata supplied by the sample provider and were not determined by assay-based typing.

TCRbeta CDR3 regions were amplified from genomic DNA by means of the immunoSEQ Assay, a bias-controlled multiplex PCR. In the paper's pipeline: Nucleated cell counts per sample were estimated from amplification of reference gene primers within the assay. To quantify the absolute abundance of each unique TCRbeta CDR3 rearrangement, sequence reads were collapsed and filtered. For each sample, productive Simpson clonality was calculated as the square root of Simpson's diversity index across productive rearrangements. TCRdb carries this immuneACCESS record with in-frame sequences only. Its versions omit some clonotypes, under half of them owing to an unresolved V gene in the studies checked, with the rest unexplained. For V, J and clone size, that table is used; D and trimming come from the DNA. The sample table shows 250,000 or so clones, and around 86% are seen once. The top ten clones comprise around 2% of the sample.

The full study reports these points: How much clinical and demographic metadata was included differed by source and by participant, and the metadata was provided uncurated.

Based on the germline V gene, the CDR1 and CDR2 sequences are MNHEY and SVGAGI. V gives up 0 bases and J gives up 1 base, and the segment between their germline ends measures 7 bases. Reading from cysteine to phenylalanine, the CDR3 counts 14 amino acids. Only the CDR3 DNA is retained, 42 bases long and in frame from the first base. In the prospective study, participants were roughly 18 to 90 years old, resided in about two dozen geographic areas of the United States, and were enrolled through a virtual design. To assign participants to cohorts, the prospective study relied on clinical history that participants themselves reported in a screening survey and a study questionnaire. ImmuneRACE Cohort 3 recovered participants were defined by two consecutive negative NP/OP PCR tests, healthcare professional clearance, or symptom resolution. In the prospective study, whole blood, serum and a nasopharyngeal or oropharyngeal swab were collected from each participant by mobile phlebotomists. Over an approximately 2-month period, participants in the prospective study had the option of providing additional blood draws and questionnaires. Before DNA extraction, prospective study blood samples were shipped either frozen or at room temperature.

About this clone: Its cognate antigen has yet to be identified. Base-call qualities are not available, and no considerably larger clone is one nucleotide away.

This chain joins TRBV6-5 to TRBJ2-7; a confident D gene designation cannot be given. The sequence was obtained from a woman aged 45-60 years who had recovered from COVID-19. Sequencing used PBMCs or T cells enriched from blood (not recorded which). The DNA sequence reads TGTGCCAGCAGTTACTCAACAGCTTCCTACGAGCAGTACTTC. Its amino acids are CASSYSTASYEQYF.